This TCR beta chain comes out of a study of blood T cell repertoires in COVID-19. Study context: From the United States, Italy and Spain came samples of acute and convalescent COVID-19.

Methods used by the authors: Amplification from reference gene primers served as the basis for estimated nucleated cell counts. TCRdb's table, derived via immunoSEQ multiplex PCR, lists solely in-frame clones and lacks some. V, J and clone size were drawn from that table, and D and trimming were deduced from the DNA. The sample contains about 190,000 clones, about 90% of which appear only once. This CDR3 has 15 residues. Germline V CDR1 and CDR2: MNHEY, SVGAGI. The ends were cut back, 6 bases at V and 0 bases at J, with 14 bases in the middle. Sequenced input: peripheral blood. This TCR was sampled from a man aged 45-65 years with acute or convalescent COVID-19. V usage is TRBV6-5 and J usage is TRBJ1-1, with D tentatively TRBD1 (5 bases). CDR3 DNA sequence: TGTGCCAGCAGACCGGGGGGATTGATGAACACTGAAGCTTTCTTT. This translates into CASRPGGLMNTEAFF.